The 26 T cell receptor beta chains reported below all come from one sample, sequenced in a study of metastatic and nonmetastatic thyroid tumors. TCRdb reanalyzed the PCR reads with MiXCR. This sample has 89,000 or so clones; approximately 9% occur once, and the top ten carry under 9%. Prior to thyroid surgery, none of the patients had received any treatment. Sequencing was performed on blood. Every receptor here comes from a female donor with papillary thyroid cancer or a benign thyroid nodule (not recorded which). Some clones in this sample may be carry-over from other donors' samples.

This clone was picked up many times. The V gene is TRBV20-1, the J gene TRBJ2-1; possibly TRBD1 or TRBD2 for D (5 bases each). Germline V CDR1 and CDR2: DFQATT, SNEGSKA (reference sequence). CDR3 length: 11 residues. The V gene lost 5 bases and the J gene lost 9 bases, with 11 bases spanning the gap. CDR3 sequence (DNA): TGCAGTGCTTCAGGGAGTGTTGAGCAGTTCTTC. It codes for CSASGSVEQFF.

This clone was seen many times. J is TRBJ2-5 and V is TRBV2, with a weak D call TRBD2 (6 bases). The V and J ends lost 8 bases and 5 bases respectively, with 15 bases between them. The CDR3 sequence is 13 residues long. Germline values: CDR1 SNHLY, CDR2 FYNNEI. The CDR3 is CASERAVGETQYF. The DNA of the CDR3 is TGTGCCAGCGAGCGGGCCGTGGGGGAGACCCAGTACTTC.

This clone has only a few counts. The V gene is TRBV30, the J gene TRBJ2-1; 11 nucleotides line up with TRBD2. The CDR3 is 17 amino acids. The J segment lost 4 bases and the V segment lost 3 bases, leaving 11 bases of the junction unmatched. CDR1 GTSNPN and CDR2 SVGIG come from the germline V gene (reference sequence). Written as DNA, the CDR3 is TGTGCCTGGAGAACACTAGCGGGGGATTTGAGATACAATGAGCAGTTCTTC. Protein: CAWRTLAGDLRYNEQFF.

Remarks on this clone: One base away lies a much larger clone, so this may be a sequencing read error. The chain uses TRBV7-3 and TRBJ2-1, with 8 nucleotides matching TRBD2. The CDR3 has 15 residues. CDR1 and CDR2 (germline): SGHTA, FQGTGA. CDR3 loop: CASSPGLAGGNEHFF. The CDR3 DNA reads as TGTGCCAGCAGCCCCGGACTAGCCGGCGGCAATGAGCATTTCTTC.

This clone was observed at least ten times. This chain uses TRBV7-9 with TRBJ1-1; no clear D. Germline lookup yields CDR1 SEHNR and CDR2 FQNEAQ (reference sequence). This CDR3 contains 14 residues. Trimming took 4 bases from V and 0 from J, leaving 9 bases between them. In DNA form, the CDR3 reads TGTGCCAGCAGCTCCACTTGGGTGAACACTGAAGCTTTCTTT. This gives the protein CASSSTWVNTEAFF.

This clone was found many times. The chain has TRBV24-1 and TRBJ2-5, with D maybe TRBD2 (6 bases). The germline CDR1 and CDR2 sequences are KGHDR and SFDVKD. V was cut by 3 bases and J by 5 bases, with 12 bases left in between. The CDR3 is 14 residues long. The CDR3 coding sequence is TGTGCCACCAGTGATGCCGGGGGAGGCGAGACCCAGTACTTC. This gives the protein CATSDAGGGETQYF.

This clone was found many times. The chain uses TRBV10-2 and TRBJ2-7; no clear D. Looked up from germline, CDR1 is WSHSY and CDR2 is SAAADI. The length of the CDR3 is 13 residues. V lost 1 base to trimming and J lost 0 bases, with 4 bases between them. The CDR3, as DNA: TGCGCCAGCAGTGAGTTTAGCTCCTACGAGCAGTACTTC. This gives the protein CASSEFSSYEQYF.

The rearrangement uses TRBV3-1 and TRBJ2-2, with D perhaps being TRBD1 or TRBD2 (5 bases each). V lost 0 bases and J 6 bases, leaving 14 bases between the germline ends. CDR3 size: 16 residues. The germline gives CDR1 LGHDT, CDR2 YNNKEL (reference sequence). For the CDR3, the DNA is TGTGCCAGCAGCCAAGATGGGGACCAGTTGGCCGGGGAGCTGTTTTTT. This translates into CASSQDGDQLAGELFF.

Ten or more counts support this clone. V gene TRBV24-1 combines with J gene TRBJ1-3; no clear D gene. The V end was cut by 5 bases, the J end by 1 base, with 5 bases between. CDR1 and CDR2 from the germline V gene are KGHDR and SFDVKD. The CDR3 consists of 13 residues. The CDR3 is CATSAWSGNTIYF. The CDR3 DNA reads TGTGCCACCAGTGCGTGGTCTGGAAACACCATATATTTT.

This clone was seen many times. The chain combines TRBV6-1 with TRBJ2-3; 11 nucleotides align to TRBD2. The V gene end was trimmed by 6 bases and the J gene end by 1 base; junction bases not matched to a gene: 3. The CDR3 is 15 amino acids. Germline lookup yields CDR1 MNHNS and CDR2 SASEGT. For the CDR3, the DNA is TGTGCCAGCAGACCTAGCGGGGGGCGCACAGATACGCAGTATTTT. Its protein product is CASRPSGGRTDTQYF.

This clone was counted many times. The V and J genes are TRBV20-1 and TRBJ1-3; D is unresolved. CDR3 length equals 15 residues. The V gene lost 5 bases and the J gene lost 1 base, with 15 bases spanning the gap. Germline lookup yields CDR1 DFQATT and CDR2 SNEGSKA (reference sequence). CDR3 in amino acids: CSAAARVSSGNTIYF. CDR3 DNA: TGCAGTGCTGCCGCTCGGGTTTCGTCTGGAAACACCATATATTTT.

Many counts were recorded for this clone. The chain links TRBV3-1 to TRBJ2-7; D remains unclear. Trimming left V 6 bases short and J 3 bases short, with 9 bases between. The CDR3 contains 12 residues. CDR1 is LGHDT, CDR2 YNNKEL, per germline (reference sequence). For the CDR3, the DNA is TGTGCCAGCAGTCTCGCGAACTACGAGCAGTACTTC. Its protein is CASSLANYEQYF.

This clone was observed at least ten times. The genes are TRBV5-5 and TRBJ1-5, with D hard to call. Per germline, CDR1 SGHKS and CDR2 YYEKEE (reference sequence). V was trimmed by 0 bases and J by 5 bases, leaving 9 bases between them. The CDR3 contains 14 residues. The DNA of the CDR3 is TGTGCCAGCAGCTTGGTGGGTGGTCATCAGCCCCAGCATTTT. Translation gives CASSLVGGHQPQHF.

This clone came up many times. The chain combines TRBV6-2 or TRBV6-3 with TRBJ1-5; unclear D gene. The CDR3 sequence is 14 residues long. Germline CDR1 and CDR2: MNHEY and SVGEGT. With 6 bases removed from V and 7 bases from J, the gap between germline ends came to 16 bases. The CDR3 loop is CASSFWAGRQPQHF. The CDR3 coding sequence is TGTGCCAGCAGCTTCTGGGCAGGAAGGCAGCCCCAGCATTTT.

On this clone: This sequence may be a read error, since a much larger clone differs from it by one base. The rearrangement links TRBV12-3 or TRBV12-4 to TRBJ2-3; D may be TRBD2 (5 bases). CDR3 length: 15 residues. Between the trimmed V and J ends, which lost 3 bases and 2 bases, there was a span of 12 bases. CDR3 amino acids: CASSFRAVYTDTQYF. The CDR3 DNA reads TGTGCCAGCAGTTTCAGAGCGGTTTACACAGATACGCAGTATTTT.

The rearrangement links TRBV18 to TRBJ2-2; the D gene is possibly TRBD1 (6 bases). CDR1 and CDR2 from the germline V gene are KGHSH and LQKENI. The CDR3 runs to 20 residues. The V end was cut by 1 base, the J end by 3 bases, with 24 bases between. Here the CDR3 reads CASSPLTPGHPMRYTGELFF. The CDR3 coding sequence is TGTGCCAGCTCACCACTGACTCCGGGACACCCAATGAGATACACCGGGGAGCTGTTTTTT.

This clone has ten or more counts. The chain uses TRBV20-1 and TRBJ2-3, with D tentatively TRBD2 (7 bases). This CDR3 spans 15 amino acids. Looked up from germline, CDR1 is DFQATT and CDR2 is SNEGSKA (reference sequence). The germline V and J ends were trimmed by 0 bases and 1 base, with 11 bases remaining between them. As DNA, the CDR3 is TGCAGTGCTAGAGATCTGCGGGGGCGCACAGATACGCAGTATTTT. Translated, it gives CSARDLRGRTDTQYF.

J is TRBJ1-4 and V is TRBV3-1, with 9 bases fitting TRBD1. V lost 4 bases to trimming and J lost 1 base; unmatched junction nucleotides: 4. The CDR3 consists of 16 residues. Germline V gene sequence: CDR1 LGHDT, CDR2 YNNKEL (reference sequence). The CDR3 region is CASSRGQGRTNEKLFF. CDR3 DNA sequence: TGTGCCAGCAGCCGAGGACAGGGGAGAACTAATGAAAAACTGTTTTTT.

This clone was counted at least ten times. This chain joins TRBV20-1 and TRBJ1-5; D is uncertain. The CDR3 contains 15 residues. Germline values: CDR1 DFQATT, CDR2 SNEGSKA (reference sequence). V gave up 3 bases and J gave up 0 bases, with 12 bases separating them. CDR3: CSASQSPYSNQPQHF. In nucleotides, the CDR3 is TGCAGTGCTAGCCAGTCCCCCTATAGCAATCAGCCCCAGCATTTT.

This clone was counted a few times. A read error may account for a junction end that differs from germline. This CDR3 is also generated by other DNA sequences in the sample. The chain recombines TRBV6-1 with TRBJ2-7, with D possibly being TRBD1 or TRBD2 (5 bases each). Germline lookup yields CDR1 MNHNS and CDR2 SASEGT. The CDR3 is 13 amino acids. For the CDR3, the DNA is TGCGCCAGCAGTGGATCTGGGGGTTGGGAGCAGTACTTC. Protein: CASSGSGGWEQYF.

Many counts were recorded for this clone. This chain joins TRBV7-8 and TRBJ2-5; 10 positions agree with TRBD2. The germline CDR1 and CDR2 sequences are SGHVS and FQNEAQ. Germline trimming cut 0 bases from V and 1 base from J; bases unmatched to any gene: 8. This CDR3 has 18 residues. This CDR3 is CASSLALSSGSSQETQYF. The CDR3 DNA is TGTGCCAGCAGCTTAGCGTTGTCTAGCGGGAGCTCCCAAGAGACCCAGTACTTC.

This clone has ten or more counts. The chain recombines TRBV28 with TRBJ2-1; possible D gene TRBD2, 5 bases. The germline V and J ends were trimmed by 6 bases and 7 bases, with 13 bases remaining between them. The CDR3 has 13 residues. The germline gives CDR1 MDHEN, CDR2 SYDVKM. CDR3 residues: CASRRTRENEQFF. CDR3 DNA: TGTGCCAGCAGGCGGACGAGGGAGAATGAGCAGTTCTTC. The complete variable domain, with remaining parts taken from reference TRBV28 and TRBJ2-1, reads DVKVTQSSRYLVKRTGEKVFLECVQDMDHENMFWYRQDPGLGLRLIYFSYDVKMKEKGDIPEGYSVSREKKERFSLILESASTNQTSMYLCASRRTRENEQFFGPGTRLTVL.

This clone was counted many times. The V gene is TRBV29-1, the J gene TRBJ1-2; weak D call: TRBD1 (5 bases). The V gene's germline CDR1 is SQVTM and CDR2 ANQGSEA. This CDR3 comprises 13 residues. The V end was cut by 3 bases, the J end by 4 bases, with 12 bases between. The CDR3 sequence: CSVDVGQSYGYTF. In DNA form, the CDR3 reads TGCAGCGTTGATGTGGGGCAGAGCTATGGCTACACCTTC.

This clone occurred a few times. Since a much larger clone is just one base distant, this may be a read error. The gene calls are TRBV2 and TRBJ1-3; D is undetermined. V was shortened by 7 bases and J by 4 bases, with 8 bases between the two germline ends. The CDR3 runs to 12 residues. Per germline, CDR1 SNHLY and CDR2 FYNNEI. This CDR3 reads CASIDRGNTIYF. CDR3 DNA: TGTGCCAGCATTGATAGAGGAAACACCATATATTTT.

This clone has at least ten counts. V gene TRBV5-1 combines with J gene TRBJ2-3; 8 positions match TRBD1. V shed 1 base, J shed 5 bases, and the junction held 6 bases outside the gene matches. Per germline, CDR1 SGHRS and CDR2 YFSETQ. The CDR3 loop spans 15 amino acids. CDR3 DNA: TGCGCCAGCAGCTTGTCGTCAGGGGGCCTAGATACGCAGTATTTT. This codes for CASSLSSGGLDTQYF.

This chain joins TRBV28 and TRBJ1-5; weak D call: TRBD1 (5 bases). The CDR3 has 14 residues. CDR1 and CDR2 (germline): MDHEN, SYDVKM. With 5 bases removed from V and 5 bases from J, the gap between germline ends came to 13 bases. CDR3: CASSIQGYYQPQHF. CDR3 DNA sequence: TGTGCCAGCAGTATCCAGGGATATTATCAGCCCCAGCATTTT.